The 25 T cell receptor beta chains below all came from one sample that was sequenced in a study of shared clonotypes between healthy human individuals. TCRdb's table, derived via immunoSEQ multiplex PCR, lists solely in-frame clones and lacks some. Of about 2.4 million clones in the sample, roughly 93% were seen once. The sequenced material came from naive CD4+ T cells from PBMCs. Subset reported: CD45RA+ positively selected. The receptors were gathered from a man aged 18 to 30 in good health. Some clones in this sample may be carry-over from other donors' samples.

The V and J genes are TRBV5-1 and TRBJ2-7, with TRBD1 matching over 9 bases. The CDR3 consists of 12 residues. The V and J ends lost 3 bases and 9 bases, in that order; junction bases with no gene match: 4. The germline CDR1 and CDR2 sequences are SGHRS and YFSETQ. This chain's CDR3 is CASSWDRDRQYF. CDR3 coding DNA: TGCGCCAGCAGCTGGGACAGGGATCGGCAGTACTTC.

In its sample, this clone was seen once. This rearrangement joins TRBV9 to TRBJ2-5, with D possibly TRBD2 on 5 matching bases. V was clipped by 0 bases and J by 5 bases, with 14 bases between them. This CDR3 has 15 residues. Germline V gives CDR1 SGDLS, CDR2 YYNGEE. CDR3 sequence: CASSVGPQLAETQYF. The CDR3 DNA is TGTGCCAGCAGCGTAGGGCCCCAATTAGCGGAGACCCAGTACTTC.

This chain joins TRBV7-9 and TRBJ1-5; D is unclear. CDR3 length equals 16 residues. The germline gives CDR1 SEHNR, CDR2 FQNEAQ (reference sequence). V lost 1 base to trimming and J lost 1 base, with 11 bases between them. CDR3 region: CASSLGGFWSNQPQHF. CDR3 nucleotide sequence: TGTGCCAGCAGCTTAGGAGGGTTTTGGAGCAATCAGCCCCAGCATTTT. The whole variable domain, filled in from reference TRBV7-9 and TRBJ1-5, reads DTGVSQNPRHKITKRGQNVTFRCDPISEHNRLYWYRQTLGQGPEFLTYFQNEAQLEKSRLLSDRFSAERPKGSFSTLEIQRTEQGDSAMYLCASSLGGFWSNQPQHFGDGTRLSIL.

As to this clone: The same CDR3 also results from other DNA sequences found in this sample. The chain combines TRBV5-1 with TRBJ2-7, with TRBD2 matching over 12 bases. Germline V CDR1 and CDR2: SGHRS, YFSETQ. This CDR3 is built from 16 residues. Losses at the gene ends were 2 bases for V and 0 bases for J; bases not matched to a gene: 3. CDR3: CASSLGLAGYSYEQYF. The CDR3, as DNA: TGCGCCAGCAGCTTAGGACTAGCGGGATACTCCTACGAGCAGTACTTC.

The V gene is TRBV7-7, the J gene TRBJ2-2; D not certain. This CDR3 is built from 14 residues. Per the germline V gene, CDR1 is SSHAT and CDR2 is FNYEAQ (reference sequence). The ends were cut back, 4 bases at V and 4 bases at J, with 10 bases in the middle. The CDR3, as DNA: TGTGCCAGCAGCTCGCTTCGAGCCACCGGGGAGCTGTTTTTT. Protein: CASSSLRATGELFF. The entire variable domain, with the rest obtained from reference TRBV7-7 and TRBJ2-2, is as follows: GAGVSQSPRYKVTKRGQDVTLRCDPISSHATLYWYQQALGQGPEFLTYFNYEAQPDKSGLPSDRFSAERPEGSISTLTIQRTEQRDSAMYRCASSSLRATGELFFGEGSRLTVL.

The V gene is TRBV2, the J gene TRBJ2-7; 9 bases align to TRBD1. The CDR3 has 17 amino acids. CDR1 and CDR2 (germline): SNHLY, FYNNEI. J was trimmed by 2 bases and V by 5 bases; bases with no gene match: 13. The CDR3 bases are TGTGCCAGCAGTCGCGAATACCTCCGGGACAGGGCCTACGAGCAGTACTTC. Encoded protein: CASSREYLRDRAYEQYF. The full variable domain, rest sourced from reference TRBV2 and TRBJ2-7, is EPEVTQTPSHQVTQMGQEVILRCVPISNHLYFYWYRQILGQKVEFLVSFYNNEISEKSEIFDDQFSVERPDGSNFTLKIRSTKLEDSAMYFCASSREYLRDRAYEQYFGPGTRLTVT.

This chain's CDR3 is CASSLEGTSSEQFF. The CDR3 region has the DNA TGTGCCAGCAGCTTAGAAGGGACTAGCTCTGAGCAGTTCTTC. The rearrangement links TRBV7-7 to TRBJ2-1, with 9 nucleotides matching TRBD2. The trim removed 1 base at V and 9 bases at J, leaving 4 bases unmatched. Germline values: CDR1 SSHAT, CDR2 FNYEAQ (reference sequence). The CDR3 extends over 14 amino acids.

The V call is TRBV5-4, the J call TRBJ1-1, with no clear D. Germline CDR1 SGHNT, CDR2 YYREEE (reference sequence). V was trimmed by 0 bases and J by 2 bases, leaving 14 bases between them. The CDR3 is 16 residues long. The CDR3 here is CASSLGGPRANTEAFF. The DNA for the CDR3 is TGTGCCAGCAGCTTGGGAGGTCCGAGGGCCAACACTGAAGCTTTCTTT.

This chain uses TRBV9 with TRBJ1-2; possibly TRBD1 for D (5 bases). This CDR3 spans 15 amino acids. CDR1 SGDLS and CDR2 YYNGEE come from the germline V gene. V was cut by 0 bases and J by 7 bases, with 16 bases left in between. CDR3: CASSVVGAGFAGYTF. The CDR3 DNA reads TGTGCCAGCAGCGTAGTAGGGGCCGGTTTCGCTGGCTACACCTTC.

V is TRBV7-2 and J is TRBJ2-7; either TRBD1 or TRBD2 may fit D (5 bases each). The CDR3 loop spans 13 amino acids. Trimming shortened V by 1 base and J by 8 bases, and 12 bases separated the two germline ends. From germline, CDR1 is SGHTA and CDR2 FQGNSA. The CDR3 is CASSLEGPLKQYF. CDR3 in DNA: TGTGCCAGCAGCTTAGAGGGACCCCTTAAGCAGTACTTC.

The CDR3 sequence: CASRETGGSYEQYF. In DNA form, the CDR3 reads TGTGCCAGCAGAGAGACAGGGGGCTCCTACGAGCAGTACTTC. The chain combines TRBV6-5 with TRBJ2-7, with 9 bases that match TRBD1. This CDR3 spans 14 amino acids. J was trimmed by 0 bases and V by 6 bases; bases with no gene match: 3. Germline lookup yields CDR1 MNHEY and CDR2 SVGAGI.

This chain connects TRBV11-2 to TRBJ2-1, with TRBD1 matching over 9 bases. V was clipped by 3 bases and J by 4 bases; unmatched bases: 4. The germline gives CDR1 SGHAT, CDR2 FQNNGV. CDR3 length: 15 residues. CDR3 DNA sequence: TGTGCCAGCAGCTTCGACAGGGGGGGGTACAATGAGCAGTTCTTC. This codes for CASSFDRGGYNEQFF.

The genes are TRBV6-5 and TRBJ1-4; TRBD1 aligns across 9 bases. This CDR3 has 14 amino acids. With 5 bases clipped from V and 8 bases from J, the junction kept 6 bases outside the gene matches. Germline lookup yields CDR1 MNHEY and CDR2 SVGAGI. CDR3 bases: TGTGCCAGCAGTCTCGGACAGGGGTGGGAAAAACTGTTTTTT. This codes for CASSLGQGWEKLFF.

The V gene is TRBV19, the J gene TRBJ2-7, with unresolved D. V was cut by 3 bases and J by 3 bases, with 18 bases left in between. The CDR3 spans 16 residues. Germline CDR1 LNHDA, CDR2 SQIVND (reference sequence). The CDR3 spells CASSIGFGQVSYEQYF. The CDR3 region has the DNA TGTGCCAGTAGTATTGGGTTCGGGCAGGTCAGCTACGAGCAGTACTTC.

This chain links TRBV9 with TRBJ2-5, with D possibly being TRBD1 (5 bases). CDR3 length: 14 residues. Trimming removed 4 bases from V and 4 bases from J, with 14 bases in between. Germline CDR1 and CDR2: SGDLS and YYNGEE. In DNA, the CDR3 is TGTGCCAGCAGCCCGGCAGGGCCGGTAGAGACCCAGTACTTC. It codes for CASSPAGPVETQYF.

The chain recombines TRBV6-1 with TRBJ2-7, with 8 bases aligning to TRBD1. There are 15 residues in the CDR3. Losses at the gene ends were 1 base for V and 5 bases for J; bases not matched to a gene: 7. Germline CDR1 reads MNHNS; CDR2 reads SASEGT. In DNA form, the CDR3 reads TGTGCCAGCAGTGAAGTGGACAGGGTAATGGACGAGCAGTACTTC. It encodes CASSEVDRVMDEQYF.

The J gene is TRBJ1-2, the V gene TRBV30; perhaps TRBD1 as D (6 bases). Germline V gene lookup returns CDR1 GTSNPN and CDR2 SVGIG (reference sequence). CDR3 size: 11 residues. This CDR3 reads CVGGGNYGYTF. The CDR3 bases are TGTGTTGGGGGCGGGAACTATGGCTACACCTTC.

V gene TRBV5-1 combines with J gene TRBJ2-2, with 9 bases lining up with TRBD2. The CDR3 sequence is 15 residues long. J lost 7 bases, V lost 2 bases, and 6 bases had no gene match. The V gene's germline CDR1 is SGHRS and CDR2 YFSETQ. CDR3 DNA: TGCGCCAGCAGCTTAGCGGGAGGCGGGAACGGGGAGCTGTTTTTT. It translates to CASSLAGGGNGELFF.

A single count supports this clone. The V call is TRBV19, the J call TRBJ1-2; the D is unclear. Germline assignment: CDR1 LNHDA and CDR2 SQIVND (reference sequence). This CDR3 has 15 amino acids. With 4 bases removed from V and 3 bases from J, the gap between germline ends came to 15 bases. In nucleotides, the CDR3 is TGTGCCAGTAGTAAGTCACTCCTGCCCCACTATGGCTACACCTTC. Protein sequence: CASSKSLLPHYGYTF.

The chain's CDR3 is CASSFTFTEMNTEAFF. CDR3 in DNA: TGTGCCAGCAGTTTTACCTTTACAGAAATGAACACTGAAGCTTTCTTT. This rearrangement joins TRBV28 to TRBJ1-1; the D is unclear. Trimming took off 3 bases at V and 0 bases at J, with 14 bases between the two ends. There are 16 residues in the CDR3. The germline V gene has CDR1 MDHEN and CDR2 SYDVKM.

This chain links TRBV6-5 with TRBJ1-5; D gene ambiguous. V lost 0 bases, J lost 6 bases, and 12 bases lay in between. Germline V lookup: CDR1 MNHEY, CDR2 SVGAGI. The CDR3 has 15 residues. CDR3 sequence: CASSYSSGSGQPQHF. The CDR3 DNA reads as TGTGCCAGCAGTTACTCGTCGGGCTCGGGTCAGCCCCAGCATTTT.

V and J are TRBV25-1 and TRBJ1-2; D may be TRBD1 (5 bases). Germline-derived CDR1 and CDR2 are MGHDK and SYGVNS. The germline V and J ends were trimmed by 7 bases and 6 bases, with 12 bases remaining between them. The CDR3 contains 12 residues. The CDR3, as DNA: TGTGCCAGCACCATGGGGGGGGATGGCTACACCTTC. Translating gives CASTMGGDGYTF.

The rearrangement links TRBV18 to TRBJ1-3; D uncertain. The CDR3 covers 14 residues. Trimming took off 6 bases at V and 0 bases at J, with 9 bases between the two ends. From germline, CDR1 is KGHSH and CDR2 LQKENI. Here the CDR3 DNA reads TGTGCCAGCTCCCAGACCTACTCTGGAAACACCATATATTTT. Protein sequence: CASSQTYSGNTIYF. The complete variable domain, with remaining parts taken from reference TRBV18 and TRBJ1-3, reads NAGVMQNPRHLVRRRGQEARLRCSPMKGHSHVYWYRQLPEEGLKFMVYLQKENIIDESGMPKERFSAEFPKEGPSILRIQQVVRGDSAAYFCASSQTYSGNTIYFGEGSWLTVV.

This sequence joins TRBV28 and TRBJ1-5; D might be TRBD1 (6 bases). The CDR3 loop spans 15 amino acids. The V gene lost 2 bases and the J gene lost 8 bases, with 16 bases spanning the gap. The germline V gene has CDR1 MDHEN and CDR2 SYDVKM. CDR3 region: CASSLNPQGFKPQHF. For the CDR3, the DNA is TGTGCCAGCAGTTTAAACCCGCAGGGGTTTAAGCCCCAGCATTTT.

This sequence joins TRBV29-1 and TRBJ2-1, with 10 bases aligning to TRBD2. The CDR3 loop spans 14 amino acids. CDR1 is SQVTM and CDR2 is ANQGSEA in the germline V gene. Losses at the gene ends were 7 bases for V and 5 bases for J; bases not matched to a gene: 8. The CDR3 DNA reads TGCAGCGGGGTCGGGACTAGCGACCACAATGAGCAGTTCTTC. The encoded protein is CSGVGTSDHNEQFF.